Shown below are 9 T cell receptor beta chains from a single sample sequenced in a study of shared clonotypes between healthy human individuals. Naive CD8 isolation took CD45RO-negative cells positively selected for CCR7 and excluded terminally differentiated effector memory CD45RA+ cells. Using immunoSEQ multiplex PCR, the repertoire was profiled, and TCRdb retains in-frame clones only, with some absent. The sample contains some 2.1 million clones, 80% to 95% of which appear only once. What was sequenced was naive CD8+ T cells from PBMCs. All receptors derive from a young man in good health. Some clones in this sample may be carry-over from other donors' samples.

This clone occurred once. The chain's CDR3 is CASNLGTGELFF. Written as DNA, the CDR3 is TGTGCCAGCAATCTGGGTACCGGGGAGCTGTTTTTT. The rearrangement uses TRBV28 and TRBJ2-2; D is unresolved. Germline CDR1 reads MDHEN; CDR2 reads SYDVKM. This CDR3 spans 12 amino acids. Trimming shortened V by 7 bases and J by 5 bases, and 8 bases separated the two germline ends.

V is TRBV2 and J is TRBJ2-1, with unresolved D. V shed 9 bases and J shed 0 bases, with 12 bases lying between them. The CDR3 has 14 residues. Germline CDR1 and CDR2: SNHLY and FYNNEI. The DNA of the CDR3 is TGTGCCAGTGGGGATGCTAACTCCTACAATGAGCAGTTCTTC. It translates to CASGDANSYNEQFF.

V and J are TRBV27 and TRBJ2-7; D call uncertain. The germline V gene encodes CDR1 MNHEY and CDR2 SMNVEV (reference sequence). Trimming pared 7 bases from V and 3 bases from J, leaving 10 bases between. This CDR3 region has 12 residues. This chain's CDR3 is CASMGSIYEQYF. CDR3 nucleotides: TGTGCCAGCATGGGTTCGATCTACGAGCAGTACTTC.

The chain uses TRBV9 and TRBJ2-3; D is perhaps TRBD1 (6 bases). Trimming cost V 5 bases and J 0 bases, with 13 bases left between them. The germline gives CDR1 SGDLS, CDR2 YYNGEE. This CDR3 is built from 15 residues. CDR3 region: CASSGGVTSTDTQYF. The DNA for the CDR3 is TGTGCCAGCAGTGGGGGCGTTACTAGCACAGATACGCAGTATTTT.

CDR3 bases: TGTGCAAGTCGCTTACTACAGGGACGGTACGAGCAGTACTTC. This translates into CASRLLQGRYEQYF. The chain uses TRBV12-2 and TRBJ2-7; the table's D call, TRBD1, was not checked against the DNA. TRBV12-2 counts as a pseudogene. The CDR3 consists of 14 residues.

The genes are TRBV5-1 and TRBJ2-7; 13 bases agree with TRBD2. Germline CDR1 reads SGHRS; CDR2 reads YFSETQ. This CDR3 is 16 amino acids long. Trimming removed 1 base from V and 5 bases from J; junction bases left unmatched: 6. The CDR3 reads CASSLTSGRAGHEQYF. The CDR3 DNA reads as TGCGCCAGCAGCTTGACTAGCGGGAGGGCCGGGCACGAGCAGTACTTC.

The V and J genes are TRBV29-1 and TRBJ2-7, with D perhaps TRBD1 (5 bases). The V and J ends lost 3 bases and 2 bases respectively, with 11 bases between them. The CDR3 consists of 13 residues. The V gene's germline CDR1 is SQVTM and CDR2 ANQGSEA. CDR3 region: CSVEAPGTYEQYF. In DNA, the CDR3 is TGCAGCGTTGAGGCCCCAGGGACCTACGAGCAGTACTTC.

V usage is TRBV5-8 and J usage is TRBJ1-1; 7 bases align to TRBD1. This CDR3 comprises 15 residues. The J segment lost 7 bases and the V segment lost 0 bases, leaving 9 bases of the junction unmatched. Germline V gene data show CDR1 as SGHTS and CDR2 as YDEGEE. The CDR3 spells CASSLAPPYRGEAFF. The CDR3 bases are TGTGCCAGCAGCTTGGCACCCCCTTACAGGGGTGAAGCTTTCTTT.

The chain joins TRBV27 to TRBJ2-6, with TRBD1 matching over 7 bases. CDR1 and CDR2 (germline): MNHEY, SMNVEV (reference sequence). The ends lost 8 bases at V and 2 bases at J; junction bases unmatched: 3. The CDR3 loop spans 14 amino acids. CDR3 bases: TGTGCCAGCGGCACAGGGGCTGGGGCCAACGTCCTGACTTTC. Residues: CASGTGAGANVLTF.